The present TCR beta chain was sequenced within a study of shared clonotypes between healthy human individuals. Study conclusions and caveats: Sampling was confined to blood; repertoires within tissues likely differ.

About 28,000 T cell genomes, or around 290 ng DNA, went into replicate PCRs of unsorted PBMC. Assay used: immunoSEQ multiplex PCR; TCRdb lists only in-frame clones, some missing. The sample has some 470,000 clones, around 80% seen once. The V end lost 0 bases, the J end lost 7 bases, and 7 bases lay between the germline ends. Germline V CDR1 and CDR2: SGHNT, YENEEA. This CDR3 has 13 residues. The study drew its donors from healthy HIV-negative adults without recent acute infections or vaccinations. On this clone: Its specificity is not known.

The specimen sequenced was PBMCs. V gene TRBV11-3 combines with J gene TRBJ2-1; a possible D gene is TRBD1 (6 bases). The receptor's source is a woman in her thirties or forties in good health. Some clones in this sample may be carry-over from other donors' samples. The CDR3 loop is CASSLEGGNEQFF. The CDR3 bases are TGTGCCAGCAGCTTAGAAGGGGGTAATGAGCAGTTCTTC.